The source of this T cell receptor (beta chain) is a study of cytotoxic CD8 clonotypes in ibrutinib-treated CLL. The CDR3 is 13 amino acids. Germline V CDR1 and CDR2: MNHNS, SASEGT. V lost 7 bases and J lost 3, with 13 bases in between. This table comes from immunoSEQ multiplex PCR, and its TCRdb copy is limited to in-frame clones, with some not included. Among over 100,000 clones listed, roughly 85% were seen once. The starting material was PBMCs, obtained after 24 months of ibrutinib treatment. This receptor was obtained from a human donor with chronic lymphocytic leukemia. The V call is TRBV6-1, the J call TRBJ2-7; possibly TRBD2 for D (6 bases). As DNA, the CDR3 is TGTGCCAGCAACAAAGCGGGCGGCTACGAGCAGTACTTC. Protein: CASNKAGGYEQYF.